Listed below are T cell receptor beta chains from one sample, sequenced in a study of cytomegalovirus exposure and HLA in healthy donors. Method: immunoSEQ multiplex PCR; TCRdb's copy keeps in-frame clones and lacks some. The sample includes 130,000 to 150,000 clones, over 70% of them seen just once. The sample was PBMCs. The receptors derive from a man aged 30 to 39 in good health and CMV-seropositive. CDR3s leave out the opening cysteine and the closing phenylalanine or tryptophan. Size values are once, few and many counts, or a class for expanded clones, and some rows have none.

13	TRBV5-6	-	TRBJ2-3	ASSSDRGNGDTQY
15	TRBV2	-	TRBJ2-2	ASSVLPPREVTGELF
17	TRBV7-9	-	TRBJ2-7	ASSLARGVGLGYSYEQY
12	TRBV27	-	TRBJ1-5	ASSLFQGSQPQH
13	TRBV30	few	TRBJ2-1	AWSVKGAQGNEQF
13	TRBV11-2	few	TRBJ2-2	ASSSKRQFYGELF
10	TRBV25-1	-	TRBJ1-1	ASTGPSEGAF
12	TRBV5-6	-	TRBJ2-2	ASSNAQGTGELF
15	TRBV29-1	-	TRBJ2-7	SAFRRDSQKRQYEQY
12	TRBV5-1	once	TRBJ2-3	ASSRDSSTDTQY
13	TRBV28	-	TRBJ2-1	ASSFGTRLRGEQF
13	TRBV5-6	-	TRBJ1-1	ASRSIPGQGTEAF
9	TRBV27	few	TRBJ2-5	ASSWLETQY
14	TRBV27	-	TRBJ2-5	ASSLRWRGARETQY
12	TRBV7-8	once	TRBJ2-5	ASSLDRAQETQY
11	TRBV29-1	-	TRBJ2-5	SDSLPGGETQY
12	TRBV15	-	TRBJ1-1	ATSSDRGNTEAS
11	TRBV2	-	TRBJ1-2	ASSETGNYGYT
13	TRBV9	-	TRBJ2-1	ASSTTSGSYNEQF
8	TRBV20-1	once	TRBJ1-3	SAIEDTIY
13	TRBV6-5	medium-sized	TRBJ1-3	ASPYTPVSGNTIY
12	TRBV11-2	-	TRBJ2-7	ASRGSGRAPEQY
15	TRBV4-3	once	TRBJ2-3	ASSLLAGGLSGDTQY
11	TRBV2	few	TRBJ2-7	ASSTTGIYEQY
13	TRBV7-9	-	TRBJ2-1	ASSSTGNLVNEQF
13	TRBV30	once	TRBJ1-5	AWSRGGGRNQPQH
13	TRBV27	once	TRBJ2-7	ASSLFPGVSYEQY
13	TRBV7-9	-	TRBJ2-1	ASSQLAGDDNEQF
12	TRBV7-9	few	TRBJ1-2	ASSWTGGAYGYT
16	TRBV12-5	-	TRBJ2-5	ASGAPGTSGRAGETQY
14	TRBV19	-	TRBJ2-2	ASSMGAGVSTGELF
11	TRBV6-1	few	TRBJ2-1	ASSGDSHNEQF
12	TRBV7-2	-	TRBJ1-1	ASSLVTGYSEAF
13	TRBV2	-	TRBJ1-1	ASSLGGVGNTEAF
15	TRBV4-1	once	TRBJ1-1	ASSQARDRGRGTEAF
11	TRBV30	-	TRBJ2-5	AWSVAARETQY
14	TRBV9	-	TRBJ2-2	ASSSQGRTNTGELF
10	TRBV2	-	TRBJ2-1	ASSETEYEQF
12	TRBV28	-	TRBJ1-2	ASSNRGSYYGYT
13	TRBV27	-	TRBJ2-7	ASSPLGGATYEQY
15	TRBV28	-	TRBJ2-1	ASSLRRLAAIINEQF
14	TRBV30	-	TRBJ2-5	AWSPGLALPGETQY
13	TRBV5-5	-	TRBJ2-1	ASSGYGNTYNEQF
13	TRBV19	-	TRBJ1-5	ASSNWGQGNQPQH
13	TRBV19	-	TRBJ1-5	ASSPGQGYGQPQH
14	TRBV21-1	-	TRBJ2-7	ASSKGGAPNPYEQY
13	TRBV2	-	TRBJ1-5	ASSDLGRVNQPQH
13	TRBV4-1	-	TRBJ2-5	ASSLWGRSQETQY
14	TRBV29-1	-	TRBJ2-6	SANEAGGLGANVLT
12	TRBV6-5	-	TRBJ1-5	ASSSARDSQPQH
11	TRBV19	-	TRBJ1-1	ASTGQGLIEAF
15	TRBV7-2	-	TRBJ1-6	ASSARGLAIYNSPLH
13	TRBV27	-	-	ASSVSGASSYEQY
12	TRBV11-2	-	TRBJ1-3	ASTETGSGNTIY
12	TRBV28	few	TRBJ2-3	ASTPGGMRDTQY
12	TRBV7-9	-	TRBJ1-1	ASSGRTENTEAF
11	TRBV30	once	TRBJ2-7	AWSLDPGNEQY
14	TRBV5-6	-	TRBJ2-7	ASSPDSGASSYEQY